This T cell receptor (beta chain) was identified in a study of Graves' ophthalmopathy and Graves' hyperthyroidism. Study-level information: Investigators collected peripheral blood at initial diagnosis, before any treatment was given.

Amplification from RNA transcripts yielded the TCR beta CDR3 regions. First-round RT-PCR used HTBI primers; second-round multiplex PCR followed. Each CDR3 protein is one row after TCRdb ran MiXCR on the multiplex PCR reads. The sample holds around 670,000 distinct CDR3 sequences, roughly two fifths seen once. Where ophthalmopathy was present, donors had moderate-to-severe activity, CAS ≥3, NOSPECS ≥4 and duration under 3 months. Deletions cut 8 bases from V and 2 bases from J, with 12 bases between. This CDR3 has 12 amino acids. Germline V gene lookup returns CDR1 SQVTM and CDR2 ANQGSEA. J is TRBJ1-1 and V is TRBV29-1; unclear D gene. Sequenced input: peripheral blood. This clonotype originated in an adult man with Graves' ophthalmopathy. CDR3 sequence reads: CSLDNVNTEAFF. In DNA form, the CDR3 reads TGCAGCTTAGACAACGTAAACACTGAAGCTTTCTTT.